These T cell receptor beta chains were read from a single sample in a study of spatial heterogeneity in lung cancer. In TCRdb, the 5' RACE reads were re-called with MiXCR into one record per CDR3 protein. The table records 3,000 to 4,000 distinct CDR3 sequences, about 17% of them present only once. Source: lung tumor tissue, taken at surgery. The receptors were gathered from a male donor with early-stage non-small cell lung cancer. Both conserved end residues are part of each CDR3. D genes are given only for firm matches. Size is stated for part of the rows, as once, few or many counts, or as a class when the clone is expanded.

CDR3aa | CDR3nt | j_gene | d_gene | abundance | v_gene
CASSIDRMGSGELFF | TGTGCCAGTAGTATAGATCGGATGGGAAGCGGGGAGCTGTTTTTT | TRBJ2-2 | - | medium-sized | TRBV19
CASSDGASTDTQYF | TGTGCCAGCAGTGACGGGGCAAGCACAGATACGCAGTATTTT | TRBJ2-3 | - | - | TRBV6-4
CAWTPRQGGYYGYTF | TGTGCCTGGACCCCTCGACAGGGGGGTTACTATGGCTACACCTTC | TRBJ1-2 | TRBD1 | large | TRBV30
CSARVGAGMETQYF | TGCAGTGCTAGAGTTGGAGCGGGAATGGAGACCCAGTACTTC | TRBJ2-5 | TRBD2 | few | TRBV20-1
CAWSRTGLGELFF | TGTGCCTGGAGTCGGACAGGTCTTGGGGAGCTGTTTTTT | TRBJ2-2 | TRBD1 | - | TRBV30
CASSSTGNPNTGELFF | TGTGCCAGCTCGTCGACAGGGAACCCAAACACCGGGGAGCTGTTTTTT | TRBJ2-2 | TRBD1 | medium-sized | TRBV18
CASSPKGEQFF | TGTGCCAGCAGCCCAAAGGGTGAGCAGTTCTTC | TRBJ2-1 | - | - | TRBV11-2
CSGPDRGGGDTQYF | TGCAGTGGTCCGGACAGGGGAGGTGGAGATACGCAGTATTTT | TRBJ2-3 | TRBD1 | few | TRBV20-1
CASRLGQLGTSTQYF | TGTGCCAGCAGGCTTGGACAGTTGGGAACGAGCACGCAGTATTTT | TRBJ2-3 | - | medium-sized | TRBV12-3/TRBV12-4
CASVGGSRSEETQYF | TGTGCCAGCGTGGGGGGTTCGAGGTCGGAAGAGACCCAGTACTTC | TRBJ2-5 | - | - | TRBV28
CASSSDMGQPQHF | TGTGCCAGCAGCTCAGACATGGGTCAGCCCCAGCATTTT | TRBJ1-5 | - | - | TRBV7-8
CASRTGPSNSPLHF | TGTGCCAGCAGGACGGGACCGTCTAATTCACCCCTCCACTTT | TRBJ1-6 | - | few | TRBV2
CAIGVAWSDDTQYF | TGTGCCATCGGTGTTGCCTGGTCGGACGATACGCAGTATTTT | TRBJ2-3 | - | - | TRBV10-3
CASSSQVRQPQHF | TGTGCCAGCAGCTCCCAGGTTCGCCAGCCCCAGCATTTT | TRBJ1-5 | - | medium-sized | TRBV7-2
CASTQGETQYF | TGTGCCAGCACTCAGGGGGAGACCCAGTACTTC | TRBJ2-5 | - | - | TRBV6-6
CASSLVLLAGVSAADTQYF | TGCGCCAGCAGCTTGGTCCTACTAGCGGGAGTTTCAGCTGCAGATACGCAGTATTTT | TRBJ2-3 | TRBD2 | medium-sized | TRBV5-1